The 26 T cell receptor beta chains in this list originate from one sample, sequenced in a study of blood T cells in healthy people across ages. PCR was performed a second time for roughly 7 to 11 cycles using a sample-barcoded 5' primer and a J-beta primer mix. MiXCR was run by TCRdb on the 5' RACE reads, yielding one entry per CDR3 protein. The sample comprises 1.5 million to 2 million distinct CDR3 sequences, less than 50% of which are singletons, and less than 2.5% rests with the top ten. The sequenced sample consisted of blood. These receptors all stem from a woman aged 40 to 55 in good health.

The V gene is TRBV9, the J gene TRBJ2-3, with TRBD2 matching over 13 bases. The CDR3 runs to 16 residues. Losses at the gene ends were 4 bases for V and 2 bases for J; bases not matched to a gene: 4. Looked up from germline, CDR1 is SGDLS and CDR2 is YYNGEE. CDR3 coding DNA: TGTGCCAGCAGCACTAGCGGGGGGGTCCTCACAGATACGCAGTATTTT. Protein product: CASSTSGGVLTDTQYF.

V is TRBV2 and J is TRBJ2-5; 7 nucleotides line up with TRBD1. V was pared by 7 bases and J by 1 base, with 6 bases of the junction left unmatched. This CDR3 comprises 14 residues. Germline V lookup: CDR1 SNHLY, CDR2 FYNNEI. In nucleotides, the CDR3 is TGTGCCAGCAATCGACAGGGATTCCAAGAGACCCAGTACTTC. This encodes CASNRQGFQETQYF.

This chain connects TRBV4-1 to TRBJ1-5; possible D gene TRBD1, 5 bases. CDR3 length: 14 amino acids. Germline assignment: CDR1 MGHRA and CDR2 YSYEKL. V was shortened by 1 base and J by 9 bases, with 13 bases between the two germline ends. CDR3 amino acids: CASSQGRGTWPQHF. The CDR3 DNA reads as TGCGCCAGCAGCCAAGGACGGGGGACTTGGCCCCAGCATTTT.

V and J are TRBV20-1 and TRBJ1-2; 7 positions agree with TRBD1. The CDR3 contains 13 residues. Germline CDR1 DFQATT, CDR2 SNEGSKA (reference sequence). The junction had 6 bases not matched to a gene; V was cut back by 3 bases and J by 5 bases. CDR3 sequence: CSARGDSRYGYTF. CDR3 bases: TGCAGTGCTAGGGGGGACAGTAGATATGGCTACACCTTC.

This clonotype was observed a few times. This chain connects TRBV11-2 to TRBJ2-7; D is unresolved. V was cut by 5 bases and J by 5 bases, with 13 bases left in between. Germline lookup yields CDR1 SGHAT and CDR2 FQNNGV. The CDR3 is 13 amino acids. The CDR3 sequence: CASSEAALHEQYF. In DNA, the CDR3 is TGTGCCAGCAGCGAGGCGGCTTTGCACGAGCAGTACTTC.

This clonotype was found many times. A junction end diverges from the germline sequence, so it may reflect a read error. This chain links TRBV7-2 with TRBJ2-7; D is possibly TRBD2 (5 bases). CDR1 and CDR2 (germline): SGHTA, FQGNSA. The CDR3 covers 13 residues. The CDR3 region is CASSLDFSYEQYF. The CDR3 bases are TGCGCCAGCAGCTTGGACTTCTCCTACGAGCAGTACTTC.

The chain combines TRBV3-1 with TRBJ1-1; maybe TRBD1 (5 bases). Germline loops: CDR1 LGHDT, CDR2 YNNKEL (reference sequence). The CDR3 is made up of 14 amino acids. V dropped 1 base and J dropped 11 bases, with 17 bases sitting between them. The chain's CDR3 is CASSQALGDGTAFF. The CDR3 nucleotides are TGTGCCAGCAGCCAAGCCCTGGGGGATGGGACGGCTTTCTTT.

This clonotype was recorded a few times. The gene calls are TRBV4-3 and TRBJ2-3; 14 positions match TRBD2. The CDR3 totals 17 residues. Trimming took 0 bases from V and 1 from J; bases not matched to a gene: 0. Per germline, CDR1 LGHNA and CDR2 YSLEER. CDR3 sequence reads: CASSQEGLAGGTDTQYF. In nucleotides, the CDR3 is TGCGCCAGCAGCCAAGAGGGACTAGCGGGGGGCACAGATACGCAGTATTTT.

This clonotype was seen a handful of times. The V and J genes are TRBV15 and TRBJ2-4, with D possibly being TRBD1 or TRBD2 (5 bases each). CDR3 size: 14 residues. Germline V gene data show CDR1 as LNHNV and CDR2 as YYDKDF (reference sequence). Trimming left V 5 bases short and J 4 bases short, with 12 bases between. The CDR3 region is CATSARDGKNIQYF. Written as DNA, the CDR3 is TGTGCCACCAGCGCCCGGGACGGGAAAAACATTCAGTACTTC. Complete variable domain (other parts from reference TRBV15 and TRBJ2-4): DAMVIQNPRYQVTQFGKPVTLSCSQTLNHNVMYWYQQKSSQAPKLLFHYYDKDFNNEADTPDNFQSRRPNTSFCFLDIRSPGLGDTAMYLCATSARDGKNIQYFGAGTRLSVL.

This chain links TRBV20-1 with TRBJ2-1, with TRBD2 matching 16 bases. Trimming cost V 7 bases and J 9 bases; bases outside gene matches: 9. The CDR3 covers 15 residues. The germline V gene has CDR1 DFQATT and CDR2 SNEGSKA (reference sequence). The CDR3 reads CSGSEGTSGGGEQFF. Written as DNA, the CDR3 is TGCAGTGGATCGGAAGGGACTAGCGGGGGGGGTGAGCAGTTCTTC.

The CDR3 region has the DNA TGTGCCAGCAGCCGAACTACTACGGGTCTTAAGCCCTACGAGCAGTACTTC. This encodes CASSRTTTGLKPYEQYF. The chain is built from TRBV6-2 or TRBV6-3 and TRBJ2-7, with D uncertain. Germline CDR1 MNHEY, CDR2 SVGEGT. V dropped 6 bases and J dropped 2 bases, with 23 bases sitting between them. CDR3 length: 17 amino acids.

The genes are TRBV4-1 and TRBJ1-1; 9 bases map to TRBD1. V lost 4 bases and J lost 1; bases outside the gene matches: 7. Germline CDR1 and CDR2: MGHRA and YSYEKL. This CDR3 has 16 residues. CDR3 residues: CASSPTGGLRNTEAFF. The CDR3 DNA reads as TGCGCCAGCAGCCCTACAGGGGGCCTTCGGAACACTGAAGCTTTCTTT.

The rearrangement uses TRBV9 and TRBJ2-5, with 7 bases fitting TRBD1. The J call may not be correct, given that the DNA end is closer to TRBJ2-4. Germline-derived CDR1 and CDR2 are SGDLS and YYNGEE. CDR3 size: 14 residues. The chain's CDR3 is CASSSGQDENIQYF. CDR3 DNA sequence: TGTGCCAGCAGCTCCGGACAGGATGAAAACATTCAGTACTTC.

The chain joins TRBV20-1 to TRBJ2-5; tentatively, D is TRBD1 or TRBD2 (5 bases each). The V end lost 0 bases, the J end lost 11 bases, and 16 bases lay between the germline ends. The CDR3 is made up of 13 amino acids. Germline CDR1 and CDR2: DFQATT and SNEGSKA (reference sequence). In nucleotides, the CDR3 is TGCAGTGCTAGAGATCCGGGGCAACGCGCGCAGTACTTC. The encoded protein is CSARDPGQRAQYF.

This clonotype has just a few counts. V usage is TRBV7-2 and J usage is TRBJ2-7; D gene ambiguous. This CDR3 spans 16 amino acids. V was clipped by 3 bases and J by 3 bases, with 18 bases between them. Per the germline V gene, CDR1 is SGHTA and CDR2 is FQGNSA. CDR3 in amino acids: CASSFGIMGGYYEQYF. CDR3 nucleotides: TGTGCCAGCAGCTTTGGCATTATGGGCGGATACTACGAGCAGTACTTC.

Only a few counts were recorded for this clonotype. The chain has TRBV2 and TRBJ2-1; 11 bases are shared with TRBD2. J gave up 2 bases and V 6 bases, and 3 bases lay outside the gene matches. From germline, CDR1 is SNHLY and CDR2 FYNNEI. The CDR3 extends over 15 amino acids. This CDR3 is CASRVAGGPYNEQFF. CDR3 nucleotide sequence: TGTGCCAGCAGGGTAGCGGGGGGGCCCTACAATGAGCAGTTCTTC.

The gene calls are TRBV5-5 and TRBJ2-3; D might be TRBD1 or TRBD2, each matching 5 bases. V was pared by 4 bases and J by 4 bases, with 19 bases between. Germline CDR1 and CDR2: SGHKS and YYEKEE (reference sequence). The CDR3 has 16 residues. CDR3 nucleotide sequence: TGTGCCAGCAGCCGTAGACCCGGGACCCAGCCAGATACGCAGTATTTT. This translates into CASSRRPGTQPDTQYF.

This clonotype showed up just once. The rearrangement uses TRBV6-5 and TRBJ2-3; weak D call: TRBD2 (7 bases). V was clipped by 0 bases and J by 4 bases, with 11 bases between them. The germline V gene encodes CDR1 MNHEY and CDR2 SVGAGI. The CDR3 runs to 15 residues. The CDR3 region is CASSYSQGRADTQYF. The CDR3 nucleotides are TGTGCCAGCAGTTACTCGCAGGGGAGGGCAGATACGCAGTATTTT.

This clonotype appeared a few times. The chain joins TRBV20-1 to TRBJ2-5, with D unclear. Germline V gene sequence: CDR1 DFQATT, CDR2 SNEGSKA (reference sequence). V dropped 6 bases and J dropped 2 bases, with 13 bases sitting between them. The CDR3 has 13 residues. The chain's CDR3 is CSALGPPQETQYF. For the CDR3, the DNA is TGCAGTGCCTTGGGCCCCCCGCAAGAGACCCAGTACTTC.

This clonotype showed up just a few times. This chain joins TRBV12-3 or TRBV12-4 and TRBJ2-7; 11 bases fit TRBD2. V was clipped by 5 bases and J by 2 bases; unmatched bases: 11. This CDR3 has 17 residues. CDR3 DNA: TGTGCCAGCAGTGCAATCGGAACTAGCGGGAGACCCTACGAGCAGTACTTC. Translated: CASSAIGTSGRPYEQYF.

V is TRBV4-1 and J is TRBJ2-5; no reliable D call. Trimming pared 4 bases from V and 5 bases from J, leaving 14 bases between. Germline CDR1 is MGHRA and CDR2 is YSYEKL. This CDR3 has 14 amino acids. In DNA, the CDR3 is TGCGCCAGCAGCCCTGGTAGGGATCGGGAGACCCAGTACTTC. Translating gives CASSPGRDRETQYF.

The chain is built from TRBV20-1 and TRBJ2-5; D is perhaps TRBD2 (6 bases). The V end lost 4 bases, the J end lost 4 bases, and 19 bases lay between the germline ends. This CDR3 has 15 residues. The germline CDR1 and CDR2 sequences are DFQATT and SNEGSKA (reference sequence). CDR3 amino acids: CSANQPLGGGETQYF. The CDR3 bases are TGCAGTGCTAACCAACCTTTGGGGGGAGGAGAGACCCAGTACTTC.

This chain links TRBV5-5 with TRBJ2-5; 8 bases map to TRBD1. Losses at the gene ends were 3 bases for V and 11 bases for J; bases not matched to a gene: 18. The CDR3 contains 16 residues. The germline V gene has CDR1 SGHKS and CDR2 YYEKEE (reference sequence). The CDR3 DNA reads as TGTGCCAGCAGCTCCTCGACAGGGGCCGGCTGGAGGGAGCAGTACTTC. Amino acids: CASSSSTGAGWREQYF.

The chain's CDR3 is CASSLRRGSNQPQHF. CDR3 nucleotides: TGTGCCAGCAGTTTGCGTAGGGGAAGCAATCAGCCCCAGCATTTT. The V call is TRBV13, the J call TRBJ1-5, with a possible D match to TRBD1 (5 bases). Trimming left V 6 bases short and J 1 base short, with 13 bases between. This CDR3 spans 15 amino acids. In germline, CDR1 is PRHDT, CDR2 FYEKMQ (reference sequence).

This chain joins TRBV5-6 and TRBJ2-7; a weak D match, TRBD1 (5 bases). Germline CDR1 reads SGHDT; CDR2 reads YYEEEE. V shed 1 base and J shed 4 bases, with 15 bases lying between them. The CDR3 runs to 15 residues. The CDR3 is CASSLKGLRGYEQYF. In DNA, the CDR3 is TGTGCCAGCAGCTTGAAAGGGCTTAGGGGTTACGAGCAGTACTTC.

This clonotype was counted a few times. The chain employs TRBV4-1 and TRBJ1-5, with D maybe TRBD1 (6 bases). CDR3 length: 15 amino acids. The V gene lost 2 bases and the J gene lost 6 bases, with 14 bases spanning the gap. Germline V lookup: CDR1 MGHRA, CDR2 YSYEKL. The CDR3 spells CASSQPGQWVQPQHF. The CDR3 DNA reads as TGCGCCAGCAGCCAACCAGGACAGTGGGTTCAGCCCCAGCATTTT.